Sequencing of this T cell receptor beta chain was carried out in a study of blood T cell repertoires in COVID-19. Looked up from germline, CDR1 is MNHNY and CDR2 is SVGAGI (reference sequence). The CDR3 sequence is 13 residues long. The ends were cut back, 6 bases at V and 2 bases at J, with 11 bases in the middle. Clones were sequenced by immunoSEQ multiplex PCR, and TCRdb holds only the in-frame ones, with some missing. The sample yields around 150,000 clones, 85% seen once. This clone has a handful of counts. This TCR was sampled from a human donor with acute or convalescent COVID-19. The donor label of this sample is uncertain. The chain is built from TRBV6-6 and TRBJ2-7; the D gene is possibly TRBD1 (7 bases). What was sequenced was peripheral blood. CDR3 residues: CASRAGQPYEQYF. The CDR3 region has the DNA TGTGCCAGCAGGGCGGGACAGCCCTACGAGCAGTACTTC.